This record covers a single TCR beta chain. Its matching antigen is unknown. This sample is drawn from a study of cytomegalovirus exposure and HLA in healthy donors. Study-wide findings and caveats: Most observed TCR sequences were rare, whereas some public TCRs were detected in many donors. Across all donors, roughly uniform sequencing depth was an assumption of the presence/absence analyses. High sensitivity and specificity were reportedly achieved when the classifier diagnosed cytomegalovirus status.

Use of 60 Vbeta and 13 Jbeta primers characterized the PCR. The repertoire was sequenced with immunoSEQ multiplex PCR; TCRdb's copy has only in-frame clones and lacks some. The profile shows about 90,000 clones, more than 60% of them singletons. The J segment lost 2 bases and the V segment lost 5 bases, leaving 8 bases of the junction unmatched. The CDR3 contains 16 residues. Germline V gives CDR1 MNHEY, CDR2 SMNVEV (reference sequence). This chain connects TRBV27 to TRBJ2-1; 8 nucleotides align to TRBD1. The clonotype originates from a young man in good health and CMV-seronegative. Specimen: PBMCs. CDR3: CASSPPTGVPYNEQFF. In DNA form, the CDR3 reads TGTGCCAGCAGTCCACCGACAGGGGTCCCCTACAATGAGCAGTTCTTC.